The next 17 T cell receptor beta chains were all read from a single sample in a study of cytomegalovirus exposure and HLA in healthy donors. The primer mix had 60 Vbeta and 13 Jbeta primers. The table came from immunoSEQ multiplex PCR; TCRdb's copy has only in-frame clones and leaves some out. The table shows 95,000 to 120,000 clones, with over 55% occurring only once. The sample consisted of PBMCs. The receptor set was obtained from a man aged 18 to 30 in good health and CMV-seropositive.

J is TRBJ1-2 and V is TRBV19, with unresolved D. The CDR3 totals 13 residues. Between the trimmed V and J ends, which lost 6 bases and 1 base, there was a span of 9 bases. Germline CDR1 reads LNHDA; CDR2 reads SQIVND (reference sequence). CDR3 sequence (DNA): TGTGCCAGTAGCTGGGCGCTTAACTATGGCTACACCTTC. Translation gives CASSWALNYGYTF.

There are a few counts of this clone. The CDR3 DNA reads as TGCGCCAGCAGCCCGGGAGGGGCCGACAGGAACACTGAAGCTTTCTTT. This codes for CASSPGGADRNTEAFF. The chain is built from TRBV5-1 and TRBJ1-1; the D gene is possibly TRBD1 (5 bases). CDR1 and CDR2 (germline): SGHRS, YFSETQ. This CDR3 is 16 amino acids long. V was trimmed by 4 bases and J by 1 base, leaving 17 bases between them.

Concerning this clone itself: At the DNA level, this CDR3 is encoded by other sequences in the same sample as well. The chain has TRBV30 and TRBJ1-3; a possible D gene is TRBD1 (5 bases). The CDR3 is 12 residues long. Germline lookup yields CDR1 GTSNPN and CDR2 SVGIG (reference sequence). CDR3 in amino acids: CAFDTGGNTIYF. The CDR3 DNA sequence: TGTGCTTTCGACACAGGCGGAAACACCATATATTTT.

This rearrangement joins TRBV10-2 to TRBJ2-3; 11 bases are a match to TRBD2. This CDR3 is 17 amino acids long. Germline V gives CDR1 WSHSY, CDR2 SAAADI. V shed 5 bases and J 2 bases; nucleotides not matched to a gene: 9. The CDR3 nucleotides are TGCGCCAGCAGTCTCTCTAGCGGGGGGACAACCACAGATACGCAGTATTTT. It specifies CASSLSSGGTTTDTQYF.

The J gene is TRBJ2-3, the V gene TRBV29-1, with D perhaps matching TRBD2 (5 bases). V shed 3 bases and J shed 1 base, with 5 bases lying between them. The germline V gene encodes CDR1 SQVTM and CDR2 ANQGSEA. The CDR3 spans 12 residues. Here the CDR3 reads CSVERGTDTQYF. The CDR3 region has the DNA TGCAGCGTTGAGCGGGGCACAGATACGCAGTATTTT.

This sequence joins TRBV5-3 and TRBJ2-7; TRBD1 aligns across 7 bases. TRBV5-3 is flagged as an ORF with uncertain function. The ends lost 7 bases at V and 2 bases at J; junction bases unmatched: 6. The CDR3 is 13 amino acids. Written as DNA, the CDR3 is TGTGCCAGACTATGGGACAGAACCTACGAGCAGTACGTC. Translation: CARLWDRTYEQYV.

This rearrangement joins TRBV4-2 to TRBJ2-5, with 12 bases that match TRBD2. This CDR3 contains 17 residues. The J segment lost 2 bases and the V segment lost 2 bases, leaving 6 bases of the junction unmatched. Germline CDR1 LGHNA, CDR2 YNFKEQ. The CDR3 region has the DNA TGTGCCAGCAGCCAACGACTAGCGGGGGCTAAACAAGAGACCCAGTACTTC. Its protein product is CASSQRLAGAKQETQYF.

The chain recombines TRBV6-5 with TRBJ1-4, with D perhaps TRBD1 (5 bases). Germline V gives CDR1 MNHEY, CDR2 SVGAGI. This CDR3 is built from 13 residues. V lost 8 bases to trimming and J lost 7 bases, with 14 bases between them. The DNA of the CDR3 is TGTGCCAGCGGACCCACCGGGGGTGAAAAACTGTTTTTT. Its translation is CASGPTGGEKLFF.

J is TRBJ2-1 and V is TRBV7-2, with a weak D call TRBD2 (5 bases). The CDR3 runs to 15 residues. CDR1 and CDR2 from the germline V gene are SGHTA and FQGNSA. The V gene lost 6 bases and the J gene lost 2 bases, with 14 bases spanning the gap. The CDR3 DNA is TGTGCCAGCAGTCTAGCCGGGGTCGCCTACAATGAGCAGTTCTTC. It encodes CASSLAGVAYNEQFF. Full variable domain (rest looked up from reference TRBV7-2 and TRBJ2-1): GAGVSQSPSNKVTEKGKDVELRCDPISGHTALYWYRQSLGQGLEFLIYFQGNSAPDKSGLPSDRFSAERTGGSVSTLTIQRTQQEDSAVYLCASSLAGVAYNEQFFGPGTRLTVL.

The V gene is TRBV28, the J gene TRBJ2-5; TRBD1 matches 7 bases. The CDR3 runs to 15 residues. J gave up 5 bases and V 5 bases, and 11 bases lay outside the gene matches. CDR1 is MDHEN and CDR2 is SYDVKM in the germline V gene. The CDR3 DNA reads TGTGCCAGCAGTCCCCTAAGACAGGGTGTGGAGACCCAGTACTTC. As protein: CASSPLRQGVETQYF.

The chain combines TRBV11-3 with TRBJ2-2, with D possibly matching TRBD1 (5 bases). Germline values: CDR1 SGHNT, CDR2 YENEEA. V dropped 6 bases and J dropped 6 bases, with 11 bases sitting between them. There are 13 residues in the CDR3. The CDR3 region is CASRGAPPGELFF. The CDR3 DNA follows: TGTGCCAGCAGAGGGGCCCCGCCCGGGGAGCTGTTTTTT.

V and J are TRBV28 and TRBJ1-2, with D perhaps TRBD1 (6 bases). Per germline, CDR1 MDHEN and CDR2 SYDVKM. V lost 1 base, J lost 2 bases, and 8 bases lay in between. The CDR3 is made up of 14 amino acids. The CDR3 nucleotides are TGTGCCAGCAGTTTATTACAGGGCAACTATGGCTACACCTTC. Translation: CASSLLQGNYGYTF.

The table lists this clone with a count of one. V gene TRBV5-1 combines with J gene TRBJ1-5; TRBD1 is a possible D gene (5 bases). The V gene lost 6 bases and the J gene lost 0 bases, with 16 bases spanning the gap. The CDR3 has 16 amino acids. Germline CDR1 and CDR2: SGHRS and YFSETQ. The CDR3 DNA reads TGCGCCAGCATTTCCCCTCAGGACAATAGCAATCAGCCCCAGCATTTT. Its protein product is CASISPQDNSNQPQHF. Supplemented by reference TRBV5-1 and TRBJ1-5, the full variable domain reads KAGVTQTPRYLIKTRGQQVTLSCSPISGHRSVSWYQQTPGQGLQFLFEYFSETQRNKGNFPGRFSGRQFSNSRSEMNVSTLELGDSALYLCASISPQDNSNQPQHFGDGTRLSIL.

This chain uses TRBV6-5 with TRBJ2-7; D not certain. Trimming left V 6 bases short and J 4 bases short, with 16 bases between. This CDR3 comprises 14 residues. Germline CDR1 is MNHEY and CDR2 is SVGAGI. The DNA of the CDR3 is TGTGCCAGCAGGCGCGGTGCCCTAACTTACGAGCAGTACTTC. Protein sequence: CASRRGALTYEQYF.

The chain combines TRBV14 with TRBJ1-1; TRBD1 agrees at 7 bases. The CDR3 has 14 amino acids. Trimming at V came to 2 bases and at J to 5 bases, leaving 5 bases not matched to a gene. Per germline, CDR1 SGHDN and CDR2 FVKESK. The CDR3 loop is CASSQKVTGTEAFF. The CDR3 DNA sequence: TGTGCCAGCAGCCAAAAAGTGACAGGGACTGAAGCTTTCTTT.

The chain combines TRBV15 with TRBJ1-2; D is unclear. The germline gives CDR1 LNHNV, CDR2 YYDKDF (reference sequence). V was cut by 1 base and J by 6 bases, with 21 bases left in between. The CDR3 covers 17 residues. CDR3 bases: TGTGCCACCAGCAGAGCTGGTGGCAGGACTTTAACGGATGGCTACACCTTC. It encodes CATSRAGGRTLTDGYTF.

This clone has a handful of counts. The V gene is TRBV5-1, the J gene TRBJ2-2; D perhaps matches TRBD1 (5 bases). V lost 2 bases and J 1 base, leaving 6 bases between the germline ends. This CDR3 region has 14 residues. The germline V gene encodes CDR1 SGHRS and CDR2 YFSETQ. The DNA of the CDR3 is TGCGCCAGCAGCTTCGACAGGAACACCGGGGAGCTGTTTTTT. Its translation: CASSFDRNTGELFF.